The 25 T cell receptor beta chains below come from one sample, sequenced in a study of patients and donors after allogeneic stem cell transplantation. TCRdb redid the calling of the RT-PCR reads with MiXCR, one entry per CDR3 protein. The sample consists of over 200,000 distinct CDR3 sequences, roughly two fifths of them appearing once. The sequenced sample was blood, either unsorted or a sorted T cell fraction (not recorded which). The receptor set was obtained from a human donor who was either an allogeneic HSCT recipient or a stem cell or donor lymphocyte infusion donor (not recorded which). It is not recorded whose cells these are; they may come from a transplant donor.

The chain combines TRBV29-1 with TRBJ1-3; D gene unclear. The V end was cut by 6 bases, the J end by 0 bases, with 12 bases between. Per germline, CDR1 SQVTM and CDR2 ANQGSEA. The CDR3 sequence is 14 residues long. The CDR3 DNA follows: TGCAGCGTCCTTAATTGGGACTCTGGAAACACCATATATTTT. Protein: CSVLNWDSGNTIYF.

The rearrangement uses TRBV9 and TRBJ1-6; D is undetermined. Trimming removed 0 bases at V and 10 bases at J, with 5 bases between. There are 12 residues in the CDR3. The germline V gene encodes CDR1 SGDLS and CDR2 YYNGEE. The DNA of the CDR3 is TGTGCCAGCAGCGTAGATCGGTCACCCCTCCACTTT. Its protein is CASSVDRSPLHF.

The chain carries TRBV5-1 and TRBJ2-1; TRBD1 matches at 11 bases. V lost 4 bases and J lost 8; bases outside the gene matches: 8. The V gene's germline CDR1 is SGHRS and CDR2 YFSETQ. This CDR3 has 15 amino acids. The CDR3 is CASSPGDRGIDEQFF. The DNA for the CDR3 is TGCGCCAGCAGCCCTGGGGACAGGGGGATAGATGAGCAGTTCTTC.

The chain uses TRBV5-1 and TRBJ2-3; D remains ambiguous. Germline loops: CDR1 SGHRS, CDR2 YFSETQ. Trimming stripped 1 base from V and 5 bases from J, with 11 bases between. CDR3 length equals 14 residues. CDR3 bases: TGCGCCAGCAGCTTGAGACAAGTTGTAGATACGCAGTATTTT. Residues: CASSLRQVVDTQYF.

Only a few counts were recorded for this clonotype. V is TRBV12-3 or TRBV12-4 and J is TRBJ1-2, with no clear D. V shed 3 bases and J shed 7 bases, with 12 bases lying between them. The CDR3 spans 13 residues. CDR3 DNA: TGTGCCAGCAGTTTTCGACCATTTGGTGGCTACACCTTC. Translated: CASSFRPFGGYTF.

The chain has TRBV7-9 and TRBJ1-2; TRBD1 matches 9 bases. CDR1 SEHNR and CDR2 FQNEAQ come from the germline V gene (reference sequence). The CDR3 consists of 15 residues. With V trimmed by 6 bases and J by 3 bases, 8 bases remained unmatched. CDR3 nucleotides: TGTGCCAGCAGAGCTGACAGGGGGTTCGACTATGGCTACACCTTC. Translated, it gives CASRADRGFDYGYTF.

V and J are TRBV5-6 and TRBJ1-1; 9 bases are shared with TRBD1. The CDR3 has 15 residues. Germline-derived CDR1 and CDR2 are SGHDT and YYEEEE. V lost 4 bases, J lost 0 bases, and 4 bases stayed unmatched. The chain's CDR3 is CASSPRQGVNTEAFF. The CDR3 nucleotides read TGTGCCAGCAGCCCAAGACAGGGGGTGAACACTGAAGCTTTCTTT.

This clonotype has at least ten counts. The rearrangement uses TRBV27 and TRBJ2-7, with TRBD1 identical over 8 bases. The germline V gene encodes CDR1 MNHEY and CDR2 SMNVEV (reference sequence). This CDR3 spans 14 amino acids. V lost 6 bases, J lost 0 bases, and 4 bases stayed unmatched. The CDR3 DNA sequence: TGTGCCAGCAGGGGGGACAGGCCCTCCTACGAGCAGTACTTC. It encodes CASRGDRPSYEQYF.

The table lists this clonotype with many counts. The V call is TRBV29-1, the J call TRBJ1-4; D call uncertain. Germline CDR1 and CDR2: SQVTM and ANQGSEA. The CDR3 runs 13 residues. The V end was cut by 4 bases, the J end by 4 bases, with 10 bases between. The CDR3 loop reads CSVGTGNNEKLFF. The DNA of the CDR3 is TGCAGCGTTGGAACCGGGAATAATGAAAAACTGTTTTTT.

As for this clonotype: The junction shows a germline mismatch at one end, possibly a read error. The chain recombines TRBV28 with TRBJ1-5; tentative D call: TRBD1 (5 bases). The CDR3 is 17 residues long. The V gene's germline CDR1 is MDHEN and CDR2 SYDVKM. CDR3 sequence reads: CTSGKSDRAYSNQPQHF. The CDR3 coding sequence is TGTACCAGCGGAAAATCCGACAGAGCCTATAGCAATCAGCCCCAGCATTTT.

There are a few counts of this clonotype. The J gene is TRBJ1-2, the V gene TRBV20-1; D remains unclear. Trimming cost V 2 bases and J 0 bases, with 10 bases left between them. The CDR3 is made up of 14 amino acids. The germline V gene encodes CDR1 DFQATT and CDR2 SNEGSKA (reference sequence). The CDR3 DNA reads TGCAGTGCTAGAAAGACATCCACTAACTATGGCTACACCTTC. Translation: CSARKTSTNYGYTF.

The rearrangement joins TRBV20-1 to TRBJ2-1, with unresolved D. The CDR3 is 14 residues long. The V gene lost 4 bases and the J gene lost 4 bases, with 14 bases spanning the gap. Germline V gene sequence: CDR1 DFQATT, CDR2 SNEGSKA (reference sequence). The CDR3 nucleotides are TGCAGTGCTATAAAGGTTCAGCTTTACAATGAGCAGTTCTTC. Translated, it gives CSAIKVQLYNEQFF.

The chain uses TRBV5-1 and TRBJ2-7; TRBD1 is a possible D gene (5 bases). V lost 0 bases and J 6 bases, leaving 7 bases between the germline ends. The germline CDR1 and CDR2 sequences are SGHRS and YFSETQ. The CDR3 spans 12 residues. This chain's CDR3 is CASSLAGREQYF. DNA for the CDR3: TGCGCCAGCAGCTTGGCAGGGCGCGAGCAGTACTTC.

This sequence joins TRBV28 and TRBJ2-1, with TRBD2 matching over 7 bases. This CDR3 comprises 12 residues. J lost 9 bases, V lost 3 bases, and 2 bases had no gene match. Per the germline V gene, CDR1 is MDHEN and CDR2 is SYDVKM. The CDR3 region is CASSFWGGEQFF. The CDR3 DNA follows: TGTGCCAGCAGTTTTTGGGGGGGTGAGCAGTTCTTC.

This clonotype showed up just a few times. CDR3 coding DNA: TGTGCCAGCAGTTTCGACAGGGGTAACAATTCACCCCTCCACTTT. Encoded protein: CASSFDRGNNSPLHF. The chain carries TRBV6-5 and TRBJ1-6; 8 positions agree with TRBD1. CDR1 is MNHEY and CDR2 is SVGAGI in the germline V gene. The ends lost 4 bases at V and 7 bases at J; junction bases unmatched: 6. There are 15 residues in the CDR3.

This chain links TRBV5-1 with TRBJ1-1; D unclear. The CDR3 extends over 14 amino acids. CDR1 is SGHRS and CDR2 is YFSETQ in the germline V gene. V dropped 4 bases and J dropped 2 bases, with 12 bases sitting between them. CDR3: CASSGSPLNTEAFF. In nucleotides, the CDR3 is TGCGCCAGCAGCGGGAGCCCCCTAAACACTGAAGCTTTCTTT.

The rearrangement joins TRBV28 to TRBJ1-5, with a tentative D call TRBD1 (6 bases). Germline-derived CDR1 and CDR2 are MDHEN and SYDVKM. With 1 base removed from V and 7 bases from J, the gap between germline ends came to 23 bases. The CDR3 consists of 18 residues. CDR3 sequence: CASSLLNFAGGPKQPQHF. CDR3 DNA: TGTGCCAGCAGTTTATTAAATTTTGCCGGGGGGCCGAAACAGCCCCAGCATTTT.

This clonotype was counted only a few times. The chain is built from TRBV5-5 and TRBJ1-6; D remains unclear. Trimming pared 0 bases from V and 10 bases from J, leaving 11 bases between. The V gene's germline CDR1 is SGHKS and CDR2 YYEKEE (reference sequence). This CDR3 comprises 14 residues. The CDR3 bases are TGTGCCAGCAGCTTGGTAGTTTCGGGATCACCCCTCCACTTT. This sequence encodes CASSLVVSGSPLHF.

This chain uses TRBV5-5 with TRBJ2-7, with D possibly TRBD1 on 6 matching bases. The CDR3 covers 13 residues. The germline V and J ends were trimmed by 5 bases and 0 bases, with 9 bases remaining between them. The V gene's germline CDR1 is SGHKS and CDR2 YYEKEE (reference sequence). The DNA for the CDR3 is TGTGCCAGCAGAAAGGACAGCTCCTACGAGCAGTACTTC. It translates to CASRKDSSYEQYF.

This clonotype was counted a few times. V gene TRBV7-3 combines with J gene TRBJ2-3, with D possibly being TRBD2 (7 bases). The ends were cut back, 1 base at V and 6 bases at J, with 17 bases in the middle. Germline CDR1 reads SGHTA; CDR2 reads FQGTGA. This CDR3 is built from 16 residues. CDR3 DNA sequence: TGTGCCAGCAGCTTAATTGCGGGGGCGCCTGGGGATACGCAGTATTTT. It is translated as CASSLIAGAPGDTQYF. Complete variable domain (other parts from reference TRBV7-3 and TRBJ2-3): GAGVSQTPSNKVTEKGKYVELRCDPISGHTALYWYRQSLGQGPEFLIYFQGTGAADDSGLPNDRFFAVRPEGSVSTLKIQRTERGDSAVYLCASSLIAGAPGDTQYFGPGTRLTVL.

The rearrangement uses TRBV4-2 and TRBJ1-1, with a tentative D call TRBD1 (5 bases). Germline V gene sequence: CDR1 LGHNA, CDR2 YNFKEQ. The length of the CDR3 is 15 residues. The ends were cut back, 4 bases at V and 5 bases at J, with 17 bases in the middle. CDR3 nucleotide sequence: TGTGCCAGCAGCCCAGATGTCAGGGTGTGGACTGAAGCTTTCTTT. The encoded protein is CASSPDVRVWTEAFF.

The genes are TRBV10-3 and TRBJ1-1; D is unclear. V lost 0 bases and J 2 bases, leaving 10 bases between the germline ends. The CDR3 is made up of 15 amino acids. Germline lookup yields CDR1 ENHRY and CDR2 SYGVKD. CDR3 nucleotide sequence: TGTGCCATCAGTGAGTCGGCAGGATCCAACACTGAAGCTTTCTTT. It is translated as CAISESAGSNTEAFF.

V and J are TRBV12-3 or TRBV12-4 and TRBJ1-1, with D hard to call. V dropped 7 bases and J dropped 4 bases, with 16 bases sitting between them. This CDR3 contains 14 residues. CDR3 coding DNA: TGTGCCAGCACGGCGGGTTTCGAGAGCACTGAAGCTTTCTTT. Translated: CASTAGFESTEAFF.

Concerning this clonotype itself: Germline is not matched at one junction end, which may reflect a read error. The chain couples TRBV12-3 or TRBV12-4 to TRBJ1-5; D gene ambiguous. The CDR3 runs to 15 residues. The CDR3 loop is CTSSFNVGSNQPQHF. CDR3 sequence (DNA): TGTACCAGCAGTTTTAACGTGGGTAGCAATCAGCCCCAGCATTTT.

The J gene is TRBJ2-2, the V gene TRBV7-9; D is ambiguous. This CDR3 has 16 residues. Germline V gene sequence: CDR1 SEHNR, CDR2 FQNEAQ (reference sequence). V lost 2 bases and J 5 bases, leaving 15 bases between the germline ends. For the CDR3, the DNA is TGTGCCAGCAGCTTATCCCCAGGAGAAGGGACCGGGGAGCTGTTTTTT. It translates to CASSLSPGEGTGELFF.